This T cell receptor beta chain was captured by sequencing in a study of spatial heterogeneity in lung cancer. Study-wide background: Each unique TCR and UMI combination was seen more than ten times on average in raw reads. The study, taken as a whole, reports: Among blood samples, ubiquitous expanded tumor TCRs appeared more at resection than at follow-up.

This clonotype appeared many times. Its antigen is not identified. Time point defined: sample taken at primary tumor resection. Frozen PBMC, nontumor lung or tumor provided whole RNA, which was sequenced unsorted. The donor population consisted of approximately 70 patients with untreated, early-stage non-small cell lung cancer. With 4 bases removed from V and 4 bases from J, the gap between germline ends came to 11 bases. This CDR3 region has 14 residues. Germline V CDR1 and CDR2: SGHTA, FQGNSA. On each TCR cDNA molecule, a unique molecular identifier was present. Each CDR3 protein is one row after TCRdb ran MiXCR on the 5' RACE reads. The sample includes more than 80,000 distinct CDR3 sequences, less than 15% of them seen just once.

The clonotype was recovered from a male donor with early-stage non-small cell lung cancer. The chain links TRBV7-2 to TRBJ1-5, with D unresolved. The sample consisted of PBMCs, taken at surgery. As DNA, the CDR3 is TGTGCCAGCAGCTCCCTAGCCAGAAATCAGCCCCAGCATTTT. It specifies CASSSLARNQPQHF. The complete variable domain, with remaining parts taken from reference TRBV7-2 and TRBJ1-5, reads GAGVSQSPSNKVTEKGKDVELRCDPISGHTALYWYRQSLGQGLEFLIYFQGNSAPDKSGLPSDRFSAERTGGSVSTLTIQRTQQEDSAVYLCASSSLARNQPQHFGDGTRLSIL.